This T cell receptor beta chain derives from a study of blood T cell repertoires in COVID-19 (TCRdb year 2020). Regarding the research as a whole: The collaborator samples originated in the United States, Italy and Spain and spanned the acute and convalescent phases of COVID-19. The prospective study material was composed of cDNA or gDNA derived from T cells, B-cell-depleted T cells, or PBMCs. The dataset comprised deeply sampled blood TCRbeta repertoires from subjects exposed to, actively infected with, or recovered from COVID-19. A freely available public database, intended as a resource for researchers studying the immune response to SARS-CoV-2, is where the repertoires were released. The samples were drawn from two sources: the first 160 participants of the ongoing ImmuneRACE study, and 950 to 1,500 subjects contributed by 6 global collaborators. Sample metadata almost always included a de-identified subject ID, COVID-19 status, age in years and sex. Where HLA class I and class II types were available, the types were taken from metadata supplied by the sample provider, not from assay-based typing. What the authors observed across the whole study: The amount of clinical and demographic metadata varied by source and participant and was provided uncurated.

Per the germline V gene, LGHNT is the CDR1 and FRNRAP is the CDR2. The CDR3 sequence holds 12 residues, the cysteine and phenylalanine included. Only CDR3 DNA remains: 36 bases, in frame from the first base. V lost 4 bases and J lost 15 bases; the stretch between them is 13 bases long. Each collaborating institution followed its own protocols to collect whole blood in K2EDTA tubes. For TCRbeta analysis, collaborators shipped samples in one of three forms: frozen whole blood, isolated PBMCs, or DNA extracted from either of those sample types. TCRbeta CDR3 regions were amplified from genomic DNA using the immunoSEQ Assay, a bias-controlled multiplex PCR. Turning to the authors' computational methods: Nucleated cell counts per sample were estimated from amplification of reference gene primers within the assay. To quantify the absolute abundance of each unique TCRbeta CDR3 rearrangement, sequence reads were collapsed and filtered. For each sample, productive Simpson clonality was calculated by taking the square root of Simpson's diversity index across productive rearrangements. TCRdb carries this immuneACCESS record with in-frame sequences only. Its versions omit some clonotypes, under half of them owing to an unresolved V gene in the studies checked, with the rest unexplained. That table furnishes V, J and clone size, whereas the DNA furnished D and trimming. The sample yields about 30,000 clones; 88% were counted once. The ten top clones hold over 25% of the sample.

As to this clone: What antigen it recognizes has not been identified. No quality values exist for individual bases; no much larger clone is one base distant.

The clonotype was recovered from a human donor in a cohort sampled during active COVID-19. The specimen was peripheral blood. The chain links TRBV12-5 with TRBJ1-6, with TRBD1 as a weak D call on 6 bases. The nucleotides are TGTGCTAGTGGTTCGGACAGCCTTCTCCTCCACTTT. It is translated as CASGSDSLLLHF.